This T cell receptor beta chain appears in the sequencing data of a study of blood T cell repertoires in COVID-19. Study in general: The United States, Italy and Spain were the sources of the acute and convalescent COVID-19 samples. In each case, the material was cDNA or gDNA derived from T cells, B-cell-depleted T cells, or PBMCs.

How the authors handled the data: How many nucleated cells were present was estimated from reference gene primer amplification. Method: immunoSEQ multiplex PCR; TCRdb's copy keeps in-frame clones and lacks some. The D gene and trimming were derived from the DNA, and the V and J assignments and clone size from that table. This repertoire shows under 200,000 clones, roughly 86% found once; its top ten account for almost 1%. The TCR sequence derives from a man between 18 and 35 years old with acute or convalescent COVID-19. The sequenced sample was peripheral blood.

CDR3 protein: CASSPSGTSGGLLSYNEQFF. DNA for the CDR3: TGTGCCAGCTCACCATCAGGTACTAGCGGGGGACTCCTCTCCTACAATGAGCAGTTCTTC. V gene TRBV18 combines with J gene TRBJ2-1, with 11 bases identical to TRBD2. Trimming removed 2 bases from V and 0 bases from J; junction bases left unmatched: 12. The CDR3 runs 20 residues. Germline-derived CDR1 and CDR2 are KGHSH and LQKENI.